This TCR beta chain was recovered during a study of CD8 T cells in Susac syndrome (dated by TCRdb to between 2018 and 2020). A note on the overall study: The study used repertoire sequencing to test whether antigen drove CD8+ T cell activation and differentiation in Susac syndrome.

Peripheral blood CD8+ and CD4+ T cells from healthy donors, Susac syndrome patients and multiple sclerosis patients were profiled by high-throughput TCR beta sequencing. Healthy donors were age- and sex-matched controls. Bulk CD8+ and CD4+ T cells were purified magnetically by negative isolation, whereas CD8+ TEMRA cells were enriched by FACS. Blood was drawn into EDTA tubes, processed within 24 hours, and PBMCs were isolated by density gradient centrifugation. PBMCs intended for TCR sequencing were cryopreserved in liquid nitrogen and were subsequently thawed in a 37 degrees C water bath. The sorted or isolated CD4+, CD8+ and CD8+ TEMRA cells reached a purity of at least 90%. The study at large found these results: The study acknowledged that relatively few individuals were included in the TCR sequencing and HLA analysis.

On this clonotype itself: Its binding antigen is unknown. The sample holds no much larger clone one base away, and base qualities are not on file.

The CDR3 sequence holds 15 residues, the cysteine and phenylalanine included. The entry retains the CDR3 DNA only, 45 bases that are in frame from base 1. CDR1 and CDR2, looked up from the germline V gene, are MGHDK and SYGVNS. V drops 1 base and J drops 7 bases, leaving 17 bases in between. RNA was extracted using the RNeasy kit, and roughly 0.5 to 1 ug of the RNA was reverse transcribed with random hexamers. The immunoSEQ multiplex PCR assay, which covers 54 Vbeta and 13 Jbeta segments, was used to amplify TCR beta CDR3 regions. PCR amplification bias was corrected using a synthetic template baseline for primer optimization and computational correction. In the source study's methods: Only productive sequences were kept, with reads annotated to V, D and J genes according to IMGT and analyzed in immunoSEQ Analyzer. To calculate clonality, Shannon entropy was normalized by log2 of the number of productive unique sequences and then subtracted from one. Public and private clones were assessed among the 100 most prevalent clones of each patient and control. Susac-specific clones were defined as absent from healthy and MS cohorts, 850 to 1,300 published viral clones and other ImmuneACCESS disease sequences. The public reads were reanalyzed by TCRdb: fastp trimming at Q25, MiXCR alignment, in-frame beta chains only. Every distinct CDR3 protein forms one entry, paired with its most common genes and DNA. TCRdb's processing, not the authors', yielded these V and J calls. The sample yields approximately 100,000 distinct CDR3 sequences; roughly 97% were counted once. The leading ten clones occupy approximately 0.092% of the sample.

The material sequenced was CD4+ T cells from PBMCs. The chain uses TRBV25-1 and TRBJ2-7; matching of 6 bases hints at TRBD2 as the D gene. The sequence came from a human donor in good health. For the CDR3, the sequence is CASSESGPGEQEQYF. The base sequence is TGTGCCAGCAGTGAATCCGGGCCGGGAGAGCAAGAGCAGTACTTC.